These 9 T cell receptor beta chains were sequenced from one sample in a study of blood T cell repertoires in COVID-19. Only in-frame clones appear in the TCRdb table, and some are missing; sequencing was by immunoSEQ multiplex PCR. The sample has 390,000 or so clones; roughly 90% are singletons. The sequencing input was peripheral blood. The receptors derive from a man between 18 and 29 years old with active or convalescent COVID-19.

Concerning this clone itself: One end of the junction does not line up with germline, which may come from a read error. This chain uses TRBV6-5 with TRBJ1-4; 7 bases are shared with TRBD1. The CDR3 contains 12 residues. The germline CDR1 and CDR2 sequences are MNHEY and SVGAGI. CDR3 nucleotides: TGTGCCAGCAGTTTAGGGACAGACCTAAGGATTTTT. This translates into CASSLGTDLRIF.

The chain employs TRBV28 and TRBJ1-2, with D uncertain. V shed 6 bases and J shed 3 bases, with 23 bases lying between them. Germline CDR1 reads MDHEN; CDR2 reads SYDVKM. The CDR3 spans 17 residues. This chain's CDR3 is CASSRTLTGLTDYGYTF. The CDR3, as DNA: TGTGCCAGCAGCCGAACACTCACGGGGTTAACTGACTATGGCTACACCTTC.

The chain employs TRBV15 and TRBJ1-5; D call uncertain. The CDR3 contains 14 residues. From germline, CDR1 is LNHNV and CDR2 YYDKDF (reference sequence). V lost 0 bases to trimming and J lost 1 base, with 4 bases between them. For the CDR3, the DNA is TGTGCCACCAGCAGAGATCTCAGCAATCAGCCCCAGCATTTT. This translates into CATSRDLSNQPQHF.

The chain employs TRBV27 and TRBJ1-1, with no clear D. Germline V gene lookup returns CDR1 MNHEY and CDR2 SMNVEV (reference sequence). The CDR3 runs to 18 residues. Deletions cut 0 bases from V and 4 bases from J, with 21 bases between. The CDR3 protein is CASSLSTFPRVPTTEAFF. The CDR3 nucleotides read TGTGCCAGCAGTTTATCGACCTTTCCCCGGGTCCCCACCACTGAAGCTTTCTTT.

The rearrangement links TRBV28 to TRBJ2-3, with TRBD2 as a possible D gene (6 bases). The germline V gene has CDR1 MDHEN and CDR2 SYDVKM. Trimming removed 5 bases from V and 5 bases from J, with 14 bases in between. The CDR3 sequence is 14 residues long. The CDR3 DNA sequence: TGTGCCAGCAGTGGCGGGGTTAAGTTAGATACGCAGTATTTT. The encoded protein is CASSGGVKLDTQYF.

V and J are TRBV5-1 and TRBJ2-3, with TRBD2 matching 9 bases. There are 16 residues in the CDR3. V dropped 4 bases and J dropped 4; count of bases not matched to a gene: 10. The germline V gene has CDR1 SGHRS and CDR2 YFSETQ. This chain's CDR3 is CASSGVSGSSADTQYF. CDR3 DNA sequence: TGCGCCAGCAGCGGAGTTAGCGGGAGTTCTGCAGATACGCAGTATTTT.

V is TRBV28 and J is TRBJ2-7; tentatively, D is TRBD2 (6 bases). CDR1 MDHEN and CDR2 SYDVKM come from the germline V gene. This CDR3 has 15 residues. V lost 5 bases and J 0 bases, leaving 14 bases between the germline ends. This chain's CDR3 is CASSDHLTSSYEQYF. In DNA, the CDR3 is TGTGCCAGCAGTGACCACCTGACTAGCTCCTACGAGCAGTACTTC.

The V and J genes are TRBV4-2 and TRBJ2-2; 9 positions match TRBD2. CDR1 is LGHNA and CDR2 is YNFKEQ in the germline V gene. V lost 5 bases to trimming and J lost 7 bases; unmatched junction nucleotides: 5. The CDR3 spans 14 residues. The CDR3 region is CASSGGTSHGELFF. Here the CDR3 DNA reads TGTGCCAGCAGCGGAGGGACTAGCCACGGGGAGCTGTTTTTT.

This chain uses TRBV19 with TRBJ2-6; D might be TRBD1 (6 bases). V dropped 7 bases and J dropped 0 bases, with 13 bases sitting between them. The CDR3 runs 16 residues. The germline gives CDR1 LNHDA, CDR2 SQIVND (reference sequence). The CDR3 spells CASIRDINSGANVLTF. The CDR3 DNA reads TGTGCCAGTATTCGGGACATAAACTCTGGGGCCAACGTCCTGACTTTC.